Listed here is a single TCR beta chain. Its antigen is not identified. This entry belongs to a study of cytomegalovirus exposure and HLA in healthy donors. General study findings and limits: In vitro checks showed that three CMV-associated chains really do target CMV antigens.

The CDR3 sequence is 15 residues long. V dropped 6 bases and J dropped 5; count of bases not matched to a gene: 5. Germline V CDR1 and CDR2: MDHEN, SYDVKM. PCR used 60 Vbeta primers and 13 Jbeta primers. TCRdb's copy holds only in-frame clones and misses some; the assay was immunoSEQ multiplex PCR. This table has about 160,000 clones, approximately 67% appearing once. The chain recombines TRBV28 with TRBJ2-1, with 12 bases fitting TRBD2. The sequence came from a woman between 18 and 29 years old in good health and CMV-seropositive. The sequencing input was PBMCs. The CDR3 here is CASSRRLAGDNEQFF. CDR3 nucleotide sequence: TGTGCCAGCAGCCGTAGACTAGCGGGAGACAATGAGCAGTTCTTC.